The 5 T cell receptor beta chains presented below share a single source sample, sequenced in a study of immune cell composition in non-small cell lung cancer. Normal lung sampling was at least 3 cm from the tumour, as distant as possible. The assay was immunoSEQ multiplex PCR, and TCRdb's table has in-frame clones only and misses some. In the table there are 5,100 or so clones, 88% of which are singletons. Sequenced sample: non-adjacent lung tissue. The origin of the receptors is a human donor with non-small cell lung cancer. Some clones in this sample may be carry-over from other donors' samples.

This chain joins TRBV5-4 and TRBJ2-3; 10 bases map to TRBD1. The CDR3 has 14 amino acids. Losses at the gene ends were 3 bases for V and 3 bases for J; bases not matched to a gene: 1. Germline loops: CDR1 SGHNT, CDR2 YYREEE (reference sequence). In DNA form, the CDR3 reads TGTGCCAGCAGCTGGGGACAGGGGACAGATACGCAGTATTTT. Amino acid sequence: CASSWGQGTDTQYF. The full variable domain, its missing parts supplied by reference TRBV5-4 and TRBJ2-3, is ETGVTQSPTHLIKTRGQQVTLRCSSQSGHNTVSWYQQALGQGPQFIFQYYREEENGRGNFPPRFSGLQFPNYSSELNVNALELDDSALYLCASSWGQGTDTQYFGPGTRLTVL.

Here the CDR3 DNA reads TGTGCCAGCAATCCCCGTTTCAACACTGAAGCTTTCTTT. Protein: CASNPRFNTEAFF. The chain is built from TRBV2 and TRBJ1-1; no clear D. CDR1 is SNHLY and CDR2 is FYNNEI in the germline V gene. This CDR3 comprises 13 residues. The germline V and J ends were trimmed by 7 bases and 2 bases, with 11 bases remaining between them.

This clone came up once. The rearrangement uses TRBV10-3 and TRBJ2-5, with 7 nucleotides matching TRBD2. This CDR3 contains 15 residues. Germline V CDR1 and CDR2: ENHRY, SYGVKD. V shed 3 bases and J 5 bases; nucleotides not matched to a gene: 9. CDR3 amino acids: CAISDPSGGAETQYF. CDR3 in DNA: TGTGCCATCAGTGATCCTAGCGGCGGGGCGGAGACCCAGTACTTC.

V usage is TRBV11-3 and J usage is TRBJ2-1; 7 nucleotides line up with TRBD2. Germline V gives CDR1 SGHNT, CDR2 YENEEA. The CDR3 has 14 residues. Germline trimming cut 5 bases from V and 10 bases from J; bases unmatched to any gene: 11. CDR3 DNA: TGTGCCAGCAGCACCTCTAGCGGTCGTCGAGAGCAGTTCTTC. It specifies CASSTSSGRREQFF.

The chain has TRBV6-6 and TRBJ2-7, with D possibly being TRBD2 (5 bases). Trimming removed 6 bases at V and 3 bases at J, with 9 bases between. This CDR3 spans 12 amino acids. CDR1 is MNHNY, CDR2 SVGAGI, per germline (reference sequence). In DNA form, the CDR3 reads TGTGCCAGCAGCCGCCGGGACTACGAGCAGTACTTC. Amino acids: CASSRRDYEQYF.